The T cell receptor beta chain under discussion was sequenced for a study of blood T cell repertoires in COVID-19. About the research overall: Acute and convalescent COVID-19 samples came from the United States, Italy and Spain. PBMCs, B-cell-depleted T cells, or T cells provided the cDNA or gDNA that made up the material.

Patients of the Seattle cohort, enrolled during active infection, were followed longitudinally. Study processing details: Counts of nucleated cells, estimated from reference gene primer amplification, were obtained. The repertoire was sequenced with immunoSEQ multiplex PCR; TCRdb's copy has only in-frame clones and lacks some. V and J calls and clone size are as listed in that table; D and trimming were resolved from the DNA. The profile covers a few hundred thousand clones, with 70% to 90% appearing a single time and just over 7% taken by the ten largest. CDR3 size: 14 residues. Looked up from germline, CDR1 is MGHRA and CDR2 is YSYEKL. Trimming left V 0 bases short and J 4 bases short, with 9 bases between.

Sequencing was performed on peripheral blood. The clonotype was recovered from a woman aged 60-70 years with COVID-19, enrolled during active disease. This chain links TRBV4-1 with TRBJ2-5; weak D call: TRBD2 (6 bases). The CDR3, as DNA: TGCGCCAGCAGCCAAGAATGGACTACAGAGACCCAGTACTTC. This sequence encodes CASSQEWTTETQYF.